The 30 T cell receptor beta chains given below trace back to one sample, sequenced in a study of T cell repertoires in cytomegalovirus infection. Each CDR3 protein is one row after TCRdb ran MiXCR on the reads. The data contain 450,000 to 550,000 distinct CDR3 sequences, more than 15% of them singletons. Sequenced material: CD8+ T cells from PBMCs. The receptors were gathered from a human donor in good health (CMV status not recorded). Some clones in this sample may be carry-over from other donors' samples.

The chain has TRBV27 and TRBJ2-3, with 8 bases that match TRBD1. The CDR3 runs to 18 residues. Germline assignment: CDR1 MNHEY and CDR2 SMNVEV (reference sequence). V lost 1 base to trimming and J lost 2 bases; unmatched junction nucleotides: 11. The CDR3, as DNA: TGTGCCAGCAGTTTATTAAACCCCACAGGGGGAATCACAGATACGCAGTATTTT. Translating gives CASSLLNPTGGITDTQYF.

There are a few counts of this clonotype. The chain combines TRBV28 with TRBJ1-1; D may be TRBD1 (5 bases). The V and J ends lost 6 bases and 1 base respectively, with 15 bases between them. This CDR3 is 15 amino acids long. Germline loops: CDR1 MDHEN, CDR2 SYDVKM. The CDR3 DNA reads as TGTGCCAGCAGGAATGGGAGGGGACGGAACACTGAAGCTTTCTTT. Translation gives CASRNGRGRNTEAFF.

This clonotype was detected ten times or more. The chain joins TRBV14 to TRBJ1-2; 7 nucleotides align to TRBD1. V was clipped by 1 base and J by 6 bases; unmatched bases: 8. The CDR3 spans 15 residues. Looked up from germline, CDR1 is SGHDN and CDR2 is FVKESK. The CDR3 region is CASSQGGKGANGYTF. The CDR3 nucleotides are TGTGCCAGCAGCCAAGGGGGTAAGGGGGCGAATGGCTACACCTTC.

This sequence joins TRBV2 and TRBJ2-7; D is possibly TRBD1 or TRBD2 (5 bases each). V was trimmed by 8 bases and J by 0 bases, leaving 14 bases between them. Germline values: CDR1 SNHLY, CDR2 FYNNEI. The CDR3 is 14 amino acids. CDR3 bases: TGTGCCAGCGTCCCGGGACGTAGCTCCTACGAGCAGTACTTC. Translating gives CASVPGRSSYEQYF.

This clonotype was found many times. This chain links TRBV7-9 with TRBJ1-1; no definite D call. The CDR3 loop spans 15 amino acids. Germline CDR1 reads SEHNR; CDR2 reads FQNEAQ (reference sequence). The V gene lost 2 bases and the J gene lost 1 base, with 11 bases spanning the gap. As DNA, the CDR3 is TGTGCCAGCAGCTTACTGTCCGGGGAGAACACTGAAGCTTTCTTT. This encodes CASSLLSGENTEAFF.

This clonotype was detected ten times or more. This sequence joins TRBV12-3 or TRBV12-4 and TRBJ1-5, with D maybe TRBD1 (6 bases). The CDR3 is 15 residues long. The V end was cut by 6 bases, the J end by 1 base, with 13 bases between. The CDR3 sequence: CASSETGTSNQPQHF. As DNA, the CDR3 is TGTGCCAGCAGCGAAACAGGGACGAGCAATCAGCCCCAGCATTTT.

This chain links TRBV20-1 with TRBJ2-1; either TRBD1 or TRBD2 may fit D (6 bases each). The CDR3 spans 14 residues. CDR1 is DFQATT and CDR2 is SNEGSKA in the germline V gene (reference sequence). V lost 1 base and J lost 0, with 7 bases in between. CDR3 in DNA: TGCAGTGCTAGAGCGGGGGCCTCCTACAATGAGCAGTTCTTC. Protein sequence: CSARAGASYNEQFF.

In its sample, this clonotype was seen once. The CDR3: CASSTRTSRDFYEQYF. The CDR3 region has the DNA TGTGCCAGCAGTACCCGGACTAGCAGGGATTTCTACGAGCAGTACTTC. The V and J genes are TRBV27 and TRBJ2-7; 8 bases align to TRBD2. The CDR3 extends over 16 amino acids. The junction had 12 bases not matched to a gene; V was cut back by 5 bases and J by 3 bases. Looked up from germline, CDR1 is MNHEY and CDR2 is SMNVEV (reference sequence).

This clonotype was seen at least ten times. The chain links TRBV12-3 or TRBV12-4 to TRBJ2-3; the match to TRBD1 covers 8 bases. The CDR3 extends over 17 amino acids. V lost 2 bases and J lost 0; bases outside the gene matches: 7. The CDR3: CASSLTGGSLSTDTQYF. CDR3 bases: TGTGCCAGCAGTTTAACAGGGGGGTCCCTAAGCACAGATACGCAGTATTTT.

The table lists this clonotype with many counts. V usage is TRBV7-9 and J usage is TRBJ2-7, with no clear D. Between the trimmed V and J ends, which lost 2 bases and 2 bases, there was a span of 10 bases. Germline V gene sequence: CDR1 SEHNR, CDR2 FQNEAQ (reference sequence). This CDR3 spans 14 amino acids. The CDR3 region is CASSLRQAPYEQYF. Written as DNA, the CDR3 is TGTGCCAGCAGCTTAAGGCAAGCGCCCTACGAGCAGTACTTC.

V usage is TRBV6-5 and J usage is TRBJ2-3; 7 nucleotides agree with TRBD1. The V gene end was trimmed by 5 bases and the J gene end by 3 bases; junction bases not matched to a gene: 5. Germline V gives CDR1 MNHEY, CDR2 SVGAGI. The length of the CDR3 is 14 residues. The CDR3 loop reads CASSRTGVTDTQYF. In DNA, the CDR3 is TGTGCCAGCAGTCGAACAGGGGTGACAGATACGCAGTATTTT.

This clonotype was counted at least ten times. The chain recombines TRBV28 with TRBJ1-4; a possible D gene is TRBD1 (5 bases). CDR3 length: 15 residues. Germline V CDR1 and CDR2: MDHEN, SYDVKM. V dropped 5 bases and J dropped 7 bases, with 17 bases sitting between them. The CDR3 is CASSPRLTAPEKLFF. The CDR3 region has the DNA TGTGCCAGCAGTCCCCGCCTGACAGCTCCTGAAAAACTGTTTTTT.

This clonotype was detected a few times. V and J are TRBV10-3 and TRBJ1-1; D may be TRBD1 (5 bases). The germline V and J ends were trimmed by 2 bases and 0 bases, with 10 bases remaining between them. The germline V gene encodes CDR1 ENHRY and CDR2 SYGVKD. This CDR3 is 15 amino acids long. Written as DNA, the CDR3 is TGTGCCATCAGTGAGAAGGGACGGATGAACACTGAAGCTTTCTTT. Encoded protein: CAISEKGRMNTEAFF.

This sequence joins TRBV19 and TRBJ2-7, with TRBD1 matching over 7 bases. Germline values: CDR1 LNHDA, CDR2 SQIVND (reference sequence). This CDR3 is built from 14 residues. V shed 6 bases and J 0 bases; nucleotides not matched to a gene: 5. The CDR3 DNA is TGTGCCAGTAGCACAGGGGAAAGCTCCTACGAGCAGTACTTC. This gives the protein CASSTGESSYEQYF.

This clonotype was seen repeatedly, ten times or more. The chain carries TRBV7-3 and TRBJ2-2; possibly TRBD1 or TRBD2 for D (5 bases each). CDR1 SGHTA and CDR2 FQGTGA come from the germline V gene. This CDR3 has 18 residues. V was cut by 5 bases and J by 6 bases, with 25 bases left in between. CDR3 in DNA: TGTGCCAGCAGCCGGCCCCTGCAGGGAGAAGCTGGATCCGGGGAGCTGTTTTTT. It translates to CASSRPLQGEAGSGELFF.

Points on this clonotype: The CDR3 does not close with the conserved phenylalanine or tryptophan, likely indicating a read error. The chain links TRBV12-3 or TRBV12-4 to TRBJ2-7; the match to TRBD2 covers 8 bases. Losses at the gene ends were 6 bases for V and 0 bases for J; bases not matched to a gene: 10. CDR3 length: 16 residues. CDR3 sequence (DNA): TGTGCCAGCAGGGGCGTGGGCGGGGGGAGCTCCTACGAGCAGTACTTA. As protein: CASRGVGGGSSYEQYL.

The CDR3 DNA sequence: TGCAGTGCTAGAGATGGGGGGGACATCAGAAGGGTTCACTATGGCTACACCTTC. It codes for CSARDGGDIRRVHYGYTF. The rearrangement uses TRBV20-1 and TRBJ1-2, with D tentatively TRBD1 (6 bases). The V end lost 0 bases, the J end lost 3 bases, and 23 bases lay between the germline ends. The CDR3 sequence is 18 residues long. Germline V gives CDR1 DFQATT, CDR2 SNEGSKA (reference sequence).

This clonotype was detected ten times or more. The V and J genes are TRBV5-1 and TRBJ2-1, with 14 bases aligning to TRBD2. From germline, CDR1 is SGHRS and CDR2 YFSETQ. The trim removed 1 base at V and 0 bases at J, leaving 3 bases unmatched. CDR3 length equals 18 residues. CDR3 DNA: TGCGCCAGCAGCTTGTTTGGGACTAGCGGGAGCTCCTACAATGAGCAGTTCTTC. Protein product: CASSLFGTSGSSYNEQFF.

This clonotype has only a few counts. The chain is built from TRBV28 and TRBJ1-6, with D possibly matching TRBD1 (6 bases). Trimming left V 4 bases short and J 0 bases short, with 13 bases between. Germline V gene lookup returns CDR1 MDHEN and CDR2 SYDVKM. CDR3 size: 17 residues. This chain's CDR3 is CASSYTGQSSYNSPLHF. CDR3 nucleotide sequence: TGTGCCAGCAGTTATACCGGACAGAGCTCCTATAATTCACCCCTCCACTTT. Filled out from reference TRBV28 and TRBJ1-6, the complete variable domain reads DVKVTQSSRYLVKRTGEKVFLECVQDMDHENMFWYRQDPGLGLRLIYFSYDVKMKEKGDIPEGYSVSREKKERFSLILESASTNQTSMYLCASSYTGQSSYNSPLHFGNGTRLTVT.

This chain uses TRBV15 with TRBJ2-7, with TRBD1 as a possible D gene (6 bases). V dropped 1 base and J dropped 3 bases, with 10 bases sitting between them. The CDR3 length is 14 residues. Looked up from germline, CDR1 is LNHNV and CDR2 is YYDKDF (reference sequence). The CDR3: CATSRGAGVYEQYF. CDR3 bases: TGTGCCACCAGCAGAGGGGCAGGGGTCTACGAGCAGTACTTC.

This sequence joins TRBV14 and TRBJ2-1; D gene unclear. In germline, CDR1 is SGHDN, CDR2 FVKESK. The CDR3 is 13 amino acids. V was pared by 4 bases and J by 3 bases, with 7 bases between. The CDR3: CASSLSHYNEQFF. CDR3 nucleotides: TGTGCCAGCAGCCTTTCCCACTACAATGAGCAGTTCTTC.

The genes are TRBV7-6 and TRBJ2-3, with D possibly being TRBD2 (5 bases). Trimming took off 7 bases at V and 8 bases at J, with 16 bases between the two ends. Germline V gives CDR1 SGHVS, CDR2 FNYEAQ. The CDR3 runs 13 residues. CDR3 amino acids: CASTLVVEGTQYF. CDR3 nucleotides: TGTGCCAGCACGTTGGTAGTTGAGGGTACGCAGTATTTT.

This clonotype was detected many times. The chain links TRBV7-9 to TRBJ1-2; TRBD1 agrees at 11 bases. Germline V CDR1 and CDR2: SEHNR, FQNEAQ (reference sequence). This CDR3 spans 14 amino acids. V trimming: 6 bases; J trimming: 7 bases; junction bases outside the gene matches: 7. The CDR3 region is CASRPGQGVRGYTF. The DNA for the CDR3 is TGTGCCAGCAGGCCGGGACAGGGGGTTCGTGGCTACACCTTC. Supplemented by reference TRBV7-9 and TRBJ1-2, the full variable domain reads DTGVSQNPRHKITKRGQNVTFRCDPISEHNRLYWYRQTLGQGPEFLTYFQNEAQLEKSRLLSDRFSAERPKGSFSTLEIQRTEQGDSAMYLCASRPGQGVRGYTFGSGTRLTVV.

This clonotype was counted between two and nine times. For the CDR3, the DNA is TGTGCCAGCGTATCGGACGCCTCGAGCTCCTACAATGAGCAGTTCTTC. This codes for CASVSDASSSYNEQFF. The chain recombines TRBV27 with TRBJ2-1, with D unresolved. Trimming shortened V by 8 bases and J by 0 bases, and 17 bases separated the two germline ends. This CDR3 contains 16 residues. Germline V gene lookup returns CDR1 MNHEY and CDR2 SMNVEV (reference sequence).

This clonotype was counted between two and nine times. The genes are TRBV5-6 and TRBJ1-4, with D uncertain. This CDR3 is built from 17 residues. Between the trimmed V and J ends, which lost 0 bases and 1 base, there was a span of 13 bases. CDR1 SGHDT and CDR2 YYEEEE come from the germline V gene. Here the CDR3 reads CASSLVDSVGTNEKLFF. CDR3 DNA: TGTGCCAGCAGCTTGGTCGATTCCGTAGGAACTAATGAAAAACTGTTTTTT.

J is TRBJ1-5 and V is TRBV20-1; TRBD1 might be the D (6 bases). The V end was cut by 2 bases, the J end by 3 bases, with 17 bases between. The CDR3 has 16 residues. Germline CDR1 is DFQATT and CDR2 is SNEGSKA (reference sequence). The CDR3 is CSARIRAGGFNQPQHF. CDR3 DNA sequence: TGCAGTGCTAGAATAAGGGCGGGGGGCTTCAATCAGCCCCAGCATTTT.

There are many counts of this clonotype. This sequence joins TRBV4-2 and TRBJ2-1; TRBD2 is a possible D gene (6 bases). V was pared by 0 bases and J by 8 bases, with 17 bases between. The CDR3 consists of 16 residues. From germline, CDR1 is LGHNA and CDR2 YNFKEQ. The CDR3 sequence: CASSQDISEGWYEQFF. For the CDR3, the DNA is TGTGCCAGCAGCCAAGACATATCGGAGGGTTGGTATGAGCAGTTCTTC.

This clonotype came up many times. The CDR3 nucleotides read TGTGCCAGCAGCTCCCTAGCGGGGGATTCCACAGATACGCAGTATTTT. It translates to CASSSLAGDSTDTQYF. This chain connects TRBV7-9 to TRBJ2-3; 10 bases align to TRBD2. The junction had 6 bases not matched to a gene; V was cut back by 4 bases and J by 2 bases. Germline CDR1 is SEHNR and CDR2 is FQNEAQ (reference sequence). The CDR3 covers 16 residues.

This clonotype was seen ten or more times. The genes are TRBV7-9 and TRBJ2-1, with D maybe TRBD1 (5 bases). The germline CDR1 and CDR2 sequences are SEHNR and FQNEAQ (reference sequence). Trimming pared 2 bases from V and 7 bases from J, leaving 18 bases between. The CDR3 has 16 residues. CDR3 bases: TGTGCCAGCAGCTTAAGGGGTATGGGGCGTACGAATGAGCAGTTCTTC. It translates to CASSLRGMGRTNEQFF.

This clonotype was counted at least ten times. The chain has TRBV7-9 and TRBJ1-2; 10 bases fit TRBD1. Per the germline V gene, CDR1 is SEHNR and CDR2 is FQNEAQ (reference sequence). V lost 8 bases and J lost 6; bases outside the gene matches: 3. The CDR3 is 12 amino acids. The CDR3 DNA follows: TGTGCCAGCGGGGACAGGGGAAATGGCTACACCTTC. Its translation: CASGDRGNGYTF.